The 27 T cell receptor beta chains below come from one sample, sequenced in a study of metastatic and nonmetastatic thyroid tumors. Every patient underwent thyroid surgery untreated. MiXCR was used by TCRdb to re-call the PCR reads. The sample comprises under 95,000 clones, 7.5% to 9% of which are singletons, and 8% to 10% rests with the top ten. Sequencing input: blood. The receptors stem from a female donor with papillary thyroid cancer or a benign thyroid nodule (not recorded which). Some clones in this sample may be carry-over from other donors' samples.

This clone appeared many times. The V call is TRBV6-1, the J call TRBJ2-2; D call uncertain. The CDR3 spans 11 residues. Germline values: CDR1 MNHNS, CDR2 SASEGT. V was pared by 7 bases and J by 2 bases, with 2 bases between. As DNA, the CDR3 is TGTGCCAGCACAAACACCGGGGAGCTGTTTTTT. This translates into CASTNTGELFF.

This clone showed up many times. The chain links TRBV5-6 to TRBJ2-7; the match to TRBD2 covers 7 bases. From germline, CDR1 is SGHDT and CDR2 YYEEEE. Trimming removed 4 bases from V and 7 bases from J; junction bases left unmatched: 8. The CDR3 extends over 13 amino acids. The CDR3 sequence is CASSPQAGREQYF. Written as DNA, the CDR3 is TGTGCCAGCAGCCCCCAGGCCGGGAGGGAGCAGTACTTC.

This clone was recorded a few times. The chain couples TRBV27 to TRBJ1-2; D remains unclear. Trimming cost V 4 bases and J 4 bases, with 7 bases left between them. The CDR3 covers 12 residues. Germline CDR1 reads MNHEY; CDR2 reads SMNVEV (reference sequence). This CDR3 is CASSSEGYGYTF. The CDR3, as DNA: TGTGCCAGCAGTTCAGAAGGCTATGGCTACACCTTC.

This clone was observed at least ten times. The gene calls are TRBV7-2 and TRBJ1-6, with TRBD1 matching over 7 bases. Germline CDR1 is SGHTA and CDR2 is FQGNSA. The J segment lost 0 bases and the V segment lost 5 bases, leaving 10 bases of the junction unmatched. The CDR3 runs to 18 residues. The CDR3, as DNA: TGTGCCAGCAGCCATCTGACAGGGCTTAGCTCCTATAATTCACCCCTCCACTTT. Encoded protein: CASSHLTGLSSYNSPLHF. The variable domain in full, with the rest retrieved from reference TRBV7-2 and TRBJ1-6, is GAGVSQSPSNKVTEKGKDVELRCDPISGHTALYWYRQSLGQGLEFLIYFQGNSAPDKSGLPSDRFSAERTGGSVSTLTIQRTQQEDSAVYLCASSHLTGLSSYNSPLHFGNGTRLTVT.

This clone was counted many times. The chain carries TRBV30 and TRBJ1-2; TRBD1 matches 7 bases. The germline CDR1 and CDR2 sequences are GTSNPN and SVGIG (reference sequence). Germline trimming cut 3 bases from V and 3 bases from J; bases unmatched to any gene: 7. The CDR3 is 14 amino acids. The CDR3 sequence is CAWRQLGTDYGYTF. The CDR3 coding sequence is TGTGCCTGGAGACAACTCGGGACAGACTATGGCTACACCTTC.

V usage is TRBV20-1 and J usage is TRBJ2-4; no reliable D call. V was clipped by 5 bases and J by 3 bases, with 29 bases between them. Germline V gene sequence: CDR1 DFQATT, CDR2 SNEGSKA (reference sequence). CDR3 size: 19 residues. Written as DNA, the CDR3 is TGCAGTGCTCCCCTCCCCAAAGTCCGTGGTAGCATGGGCAAAAACATTCAGTACTTC. Its translation: CSAPLPKVRGSMGKNIQYF.

In this sample, this clone turned up many times. The genes are TRBV6-1 and TRBJ1-5, with 7 bases lining up with TRBD1. V lost 7 bases and J lost 0; bases outside the gene matches: 6. The CDR3 covers 15 residues. Germline V lookup: CDR1 MNHNS, CDR2 SASEGT. As DNA, the CDR3 is TGTGCCAGCATATTCGACAGGGATAGCAATCAGCCCCAGCATTTT. Amino acids: CASIFDRDSNQPQHF.

This clone was counted between two and nine times. The chain is built from TRBV6-1 and TRBJ2-3; D tentatively reads TRBD1 or TRBD2 (6 bases each). The germline V gene has CDR1 MNHNS and CDR2 SASEGT. The V and J ends lost 8 bases and 8 bases respectively, with 14 bases between them. The CDR3 has 12 residues. The CDR3 reads CASWGAEGTQYF. The DNA for the CDR3 is TGTGCCAGCTGGGGGGCCGAAGGTACGCAGTATTTT.

The sample holds many counts of this clone. V is TRBV12-3 or TRBV12-4 and J is TRBJ2-3; weak D call: TRBD1 (6 bases). V dropped 5 bases and J dropped 0 bases, with 9 bases sitting between them. This CDR3 is built from 14 residues. CDR3 sequence (DNA): TGTGCCAGCAGTCTGGGACAAAGCACAGATACGCAGTATTTT. Its translation is CASSLGQSTDTQYF.

Ten or more counts support this clone. The rearrangement joins TRBV4-1 to TRBJ2-7, with 8 bases fitting TRBD2. Losses at the gene ends were 0 bases for V and 2 bases for J; bases not matched to a gene: 6. This CDR3 is 16 amino acids long. In germline, CDR1 is MGHRA, CDR2 YSYEKL. CDR3 loop: CASSQDRARGAYEQYF. For the CDR3, the DNA is TGCGCCAGCAGCCAAGATCGAGCGCGGGGGGCCTACGAGCAGTACTTC.

This clone was picked up a small number of times. A much larger clonotype is one base distant, so this may be a read error. This chain links TRBV6-2 or TRBV6-3 with TRBJ2-1, with a possible D match to TRBD2 (7 bases). The CDR3 extends over 16 amino acids. Germline V lookup: CDR1 MNHEY, CDR2 SVGEGT. Trimming removed 0 bases from V and 7 bases from J, with 16 bases in between. The CDR3 coding sequence is TGTGCCAGCAGTTACTCTAGGGGGGGGGCACGGAATGAGCAGTTCTTC. It encodes CASSYSRGGARNEQFF.

In its sample, this clone is medium-sized. This chain connects TRBV6-1 to TRBJ2-7; D is possibly TRBD2 (5 bases). The CDR3 consists of 13 residues. Looked up from germline, CDR1 is MNHNS and CDR2 is SASEGT. Trimming pared 10 bases from V and 1 base from J, leaving 14 bases between. The CDR3 reads CAIAGESSYEQYF. The CDR3 bases are TGTGCCATCGCCGGGGAATCGTCCTACGAGCAGTACTTC.

This clone has at least ten counts. This rearrangement joins TRBV7-9 to TRBJ1-2; the D is unclear. The germline V gene has CDR1 SEHNR and CDR2 FQNEAQ (reference sequence). The ends were cut back, 5 bases at V and 2 bases at J, with 12 bases in the middle. The CDR3 has 14 amino acids. The DNA of the CDR3 is TGTGCCAGCAGCCAGCCTGCATCGAACTATGGCTACACCTTC. Translating gives CASSQPASNYGYTF.

The sample holds many counts of this clone. Written as DNA, the CDR3 is TGCAGTGCTAGAGATGGTCCCGGGGAGCTGTTTTTT. It encodes CSARDGPGELFF. The chain carries TRBV20-1 and TRBJ2-2; D gene ambiguous. The CDR3 extends over 12 amino acids. The V gene lost 0 bases and the J gene lost 6 bases, with 5 bases spanning the gap. Germline assignment: CDR1 DFQATT and CDR2 SNEGSKA (reference sequence).

This clone was seen only a few times. The rearrangement links TRBV9 to TRBJ2-3; D remains unclear. Trimming cost V 0 bases and J 5 bases, with 10 bases left between them. From germline, CDR1 is SGDLS and CDR2 YYNGEE. The CDR3 is made up of 14 amino acids. The CDR3 bases are TGTGCCAGCAGCGTAGATGCTTTTGGAGATACGCAGTATTTT. Translated: CASSVDAFGDTQYF.

The sample holds many counts of this clone. The V gene is TRBV24-1, the J gene TRBJ1-3; D gene unclear. The CDR3 is made up of 11 amino acids. V was shortened by 4 bases and J by 4 bases, with 1 base between the two germline ends. Per the germline V gene, CDR1 is KGHDR and CDR2 is SFDVKD. Here the CDR3 reads CATSDGNTIYF. The CDR3 DNA reads TGTGCCACCAGTGACGGAAACACCATATATTTT.

This clone was found a few times. This chain connects TRBV28 to TRBJ1-6, with TRBD1 identical over 7 bases. The CDR3 extends over 15 amino acids. Germline CDR1 reads MDHEN; CDR2 reads SYDVKM. Trimming cost V 9 bases and J 7 bases; bases outside gene matches: 12. In DNA form, the CDR3 reads TGTGCCAGTCTGGGACCAGGGGGTTACAATTCACCCCTCCACTTT. This sequence encodes CASLGPGGYNSPLHF.

This clone was found many times. The V and J genes are TRBV6-1 and TRBJ1-2; the D gene is possibly TRBD1 (6 bases). The ends were cut back, 8 bases at V and 6 bases at J, with 19 bases in the middle. Germline loops: CDR1 MNHNS, CDR2 SASEGT. The CDR3 is 14 amino acids. CDR3 nucleotide sequence: TGTGCCAGCCGCCTTGGGGGGGGCGCGAATGGCTACACCTTC. Translating gives CASRLGGGANGYTF.

This clone was observed at least ten times. The J gene is TRBJ2-3, the V gene TRBV2; 10 bases align to TRBD2. Unmatched junction bases numbered 6, after V lost 6 bases and J lost 3 bases. CDR3 size: 15 residues. The germline V gene encodes CDR1 SNHLY and CDR2 FYNNEI. CDR3 in DNA: TGTGCCAGCAGGATTAGCGGGGGGCCTACAGATACGCAGTATTTT. Its translation is CASRISGGPTDTQYF.

In its sample, this clone was seen many times. The J gene is TRBJ2-7, the V gene TRBV7-3; the D call may be TRBD1 or TRBD2 (6 bases each). The CDR3 runs to 13 residues. Germline V gene data show CDR1 as SGHTA and CDR2 as FQGTGA. V shed 1 base and J shed 5 bases, with 9 bases lying between them. CDR3 bases: TGTGCCAGCAGCTTAATGGGGGGCCACGAGCAGTACTTC. As protein: CASSLMGGHEQYF. The complete variable domain, with remaining parts taken from reference TRBV7-3 and TRBJ2-7, reads GAGVSQTPSNKVTEKGKYVELRCDPISGHTALYWYRQSLGQGPEFLIYFQGTGAADDSGLPNDRFFAVRPEGSVSTLKIQRTERGDSAVYLCASSLMGGHEQYFGPGTRLTVT.

This clone was detected ten times or more. The V and J genes are TRBV20-1 and TRBJ2-3, with 9 bases matching TRBD2. CDR3 size: 14 residues. Germline lookup yields CDR1 DFQATT and CDR2 SNEGSKA (reference sequence). Trimming cost V 7 bases and J 5 bases; bases outside gene matches: 10. CDR3 sequence (DNA): TGCAGTGGGAGCGGGGGGTCCCTGGTAGATACGCAGTATTTT. Amino acid sequence: CSGSGGSLVDTQYF.

The chain employs TRBV11-2 and TRBJ2-2; maybe TRBD1 (6 bases). Germline loops: CDR1 SGHAT, CDR2 FQNNGV. CDR3 size: 15 residues. V lost 8 bases and J 0 bases, leaving 13 bases between the germline ends. The CDR3 spells CASSWNRANTGELFF. Written as DNA, the CDR3 is TGTGCCAGCTCGTGGAACAGGGCGAACACCGGGGAGCTGTTTTTT.

This clone was seen only a few times. An end of the junction differs from the germline gene, which may be a read error. J is TRBJ2-1 and V is TRBV28, with D unresolved. The germline CDR1 and CDR2 sequences are MDHEN and SYDVKM. The CDR3 spans 12 residues. The CDR3 sequence: CTSRRIGDEQFF. The CDR3 nucleotides read TGTACCAGCAGACGGATCGGCGATGAGCAGTTCTTC. Together with reference TRBV28 and TRBJ2-1, the CDR3 gives the full variable domain: DVKVTQSSRYLVKRTGEKVFLECVQDMDHENMFWYRQDPGLGLRLIYFSYDVKMKEKGDIPEGYSVSREKKERFSLILESASTNQTSMYLCTSRRIGDEQFFGPGTRLTVL.

This clone has ten or more counts. This chain links TRBV5-1 with TRBJ2-1, with TRBD1 matching over 10 bases. The CDR3 has 15 amino acids. The germline V gene encodes CDR1 SGHRS and CDR2 YFSETQ. V lost 6 bases to trimming and J lost 7 bases; unmatched junction nucleotides: 10. The CDR3 DNA sequence: TGCGCCAGCAACCTTGCGGGGACAGGGGTAAATGAGCAGTTCTTC. Amino acid sequence: CASNLAGTGVNEQFF.

This clone was found many times. The chain links TRBV29-1 to TRBJ1-1; no firm D call. Trimming cost V 1 base and J 4 bases, with 1 base left between them. The CDR3 totals 10 residues. Germline CDR1 is SQVTM and CDR2 is ANQGSEA. The chain's CDR3 is CSVEVTEAFF. DNA of the CDR3: TGCAGCGTTGAAGTCACTGAAGCTTTCTTT.

This clone was observed many times. V is TRBV30 and J is TRBJ2-7, with D unresolved. The germline V and J ends were trimmed by 0 bases and 4 bases, with 7 bases remaining between them. This CDR3 region has 12 residues. CDR1 and CDR2 from the germline V gene are GTSNPN and SVGIG (reference sequence). CDR3 nucleotides: TGTGCCTGGAGTGTAGGTTGGTACGAGCAGTACTTC. This translates into CAWSVGWYEQYF.

The J gene is TRBJ2-1, the V gene TRBV4-3; D ambiguous. Germline V lookup: CDR1 LGHNA, CDR2 YSLEER. Trimming took 6 bases from V and 0 from J, leaving 12 bases between them. The CDR3 has 15 residues. The CDR3 DNA sequence: TGCGCCAGCAGGCTGGCAGTGAGCTCCTACAATGAGCAGTTCTTC. This gives the protein CASRLAVSSYNEQFF.